The table lists the clone carrying this TCR beta chain with many counts. Its antigen is not identified. The data originate from a study of CD8 T cells in ankylosing spondylitis. V lost 1 base and J lost 1; bases outside the gene matches: 11. The germline CDR1 and CDR2 sequences are SGHRS and YFSETQ. CDR3 length equals 18 residues. General study findings and limits: Seemingly characteristic of ankylosing spondylitis blood was a TCR beta motif consisting of several highly homologous variants.

Scientists made TCR beta libraries using quantitative 5'-RACE with molecular barcodes. TCRdb called the 5' RACE reads again in MiXCR, with one record for every CDR3 protein. Altogether 50,000 or so distinct CDR3 sequences are present, roughly 7.3% being singletons, with the ten largest covering around 8.7%. The receptor's source is a female donor with ankylosing spondylitis or in good health (not recorded which). Source material: blood, either unsorted or a sorted T cell fraction (not recorded which). The chain joins TRBV5-1 to TRBJ2-1; 7 positions agree with TRBD2. CDR3 sequence (DNA): TGCGCCAGCAGCTTGAACCCGCCTAGCGGACCGTCCTACAATGAGCAGTTCTTC. It is translated as CASSLNPPSGPSYNEQFF.